These T cell receptor beta chains were read from a single sample in a study of T cells after posttransplantation cyclophosphamide. The repertoire was sequenced with immunoSEQ multiplex PCR; TCRdb's copy has only in-frame clones and lacks some. The sample holds about 37,000 clones, and no clone turns up only once. The material sequenced was PBMCs. The receptors originated from a man aged 30-40 years in good health and a related stem cell transplant donor. Each CDR3 is given with its conserved first and last residue. Fields, in order: V gene, J gene, clone size, D gene, CDR3 protein, CDR3 DNA. The D gene is left open where the match is weak. Not all rows give a size; the values are once, few, many and, for expanded clones, a class.

v_gene: TRBV2; j_gene: TRBJ2-3; abundance: .; d_gene: .; CDR3aa: CASSGTTTDTQYF; CDR3nt: TGTGCCAGCAGCGGGACAACCACAGATACGCAGTATTTT
v_gene: TRBV2; j_gene: TRBJ2-1; abundance: many; d_gene: .; CDR3aa: CAALSEGAYNEQFF; CDR3nt: TGTGCCGCCCTGTCCGAAGGGGCCTACAATGAGCAGTTCTTC
v_gene: TRBV15; j_gene: TRBJ1-5; abundance: many; d_gene: TRBD1; CDR3aa: CATSRDSTMGQGAQPQHF; CDR3nt: TGTGCCACCAGCAGAGATTCCACGATGGGACAGGGGGCCCAGCCCCAGCATTTT
v_gene: TRBV5-1; j_gene: TRBJ2-3; abundance: many; d_gene: TRBD1; CDR3aa: CASSLEGTGSDTQYF; CDR3nt: TGCGCCAGCAGCTTGGAGGGGACAGGGTCAGATACGCAGTATTTT
v_gene: TRBV27; j_gene: TRBJ2-3; abundance: many; d_gene: TRBD1; CDR3aa: CASSLTGGDTDTQYF; CDR3nt: TGTGCCAGCAGTCTGACAGGGGGAGACACAGATACGCAGTATTTT
v_gene: TRBV5-1; j_gene: TRBJ1-3; abundance: many; d_gene: TRBD1; CDR3aa: CASSLVGTGDGNTIYF; CDR3nt: TGCGCCAGCAGCTTGGTCGGGACAGGGGATGGAAACACCATATATTTT
v_gene: TRBV19; j_gene: TRBJ2-5; abundance: many; d_gene: TRBD2; CDR3aa: CASTPSRVSGGETQYF; CDR3nt: TGTGCCAGTACACCCTCGCGAGTTAGCGGGGGAGAGACCCAGTACTTC
v_gene: TRBV7-2; j_gene: TRBJ1-2; abundance: many; d_gene: .; CDR3aa: CASSLGHTNYGYTF; CDR3nt: TGTGCCAGCAGCTTAGGACACACTAACTATGGCTACACCTTC
v_gene: TRBV25-1; j_gene: TRBJ1-5; abundance: .; d_gene: TRBD1; CDR3aa: CASSPDRGFNQPQHF; CDR3nt: TGTGCCAGCAGTCCGGACAGGGGATTTAATCAGCCCCAGCATTTT
v_gene: TRBV10-3; j_gene: TRBJ1-4; abundance: many; d_gene: TRBD1; CDR3aa: CAISGERTGEGKLFF; CDR3nt: TGTGCCATCAGTGGGGAGAGGACAGGGGAGGGAAAACTGTTTTTT
v_gene: TRBV18; j_gene: TRBJ1-2; abundance: many; d_gene: .; CDR3aa: CASSPNRGAQDYGYTF; CDR3nt: TGTGCCAGCTCACCCAATCGAGGGGCCCAAGACTATGGCTACACCTTC
v_gene: TRBV19; j_gene: TRBJ2-5; abundance: many; d_gene: TRBD2; CDR3aa: CASRAGTSWETQYF; CDR3nt: TGTGCCAGTAGAGCCGGGACTAGCTGGGAGACCCAGTACTTC
v_gene: TRBV10-3; j_gene: TRBJ2-5; abundance: many; d_gene: TRBD2; CDR3aa: CAISESISGGEETQYF; CDR3nt: TGTGCCATCAGTGAGTCGATTAGCGGGGGGGAAGAGACCCAGTACTTC
v_gene: TRBV5-6; j_gene: TRBJ2-7; abundance: many; d_gene: .; CDR3aa: CASSTPPGEQYF; CDR3nt: TGTGCCAGCAGCACACCTCCGGGCGAGCAGTACTTC
v_gene: TRBV27; j_gene: TRBJ2-1; abundance: .; d_gene: .; CDR3aa: CASRQEVHNEQFF; CDR3nt: TGTGCCAGTCGACAGGAGGTTCACAATGAGCAGTTCTTC
v_gene: TRBV7-9; j_gene: TRBJ2-1; abundance: many; d_gene: TRBD1; CDR3aa: CASSSQGARDNEQFF; CDR3nt: TGTGCCAGCAGCTCCCAGGGGGCGCGCGACAATGAGCAGTTCTTC
v_gene: TRBV6-1; j_gene: TRBJ2-7; abundance: many; d_gene: .; CDR3aa: CASSDFDSRKYF; CDR3nt: TGTGCCAGCAGTGATTTCGACAGCCGAAAGTACTTC
v_gene: TRBV6-2/TRBV6-3; j_gene: TRBJ1-1; abundance: many; d_gene: .; CDR3aa: CASSDSRHTEAFF; CDR3nt: TGTGCCAGCAGCGATTCCAGGCATACTGAAGCTTTCTTT
v_gene: TRBV9; j_gene: TRBJ2-1; abundance: many; d_gene: TRBD2; CDR3aa: CASSVVGGGAPVYNEQFF; CDR3nt: TGTGCCAGCAGCGTAGTCGGCGGGGGGGCCCCGGTGTACAATGAGCAGTTCTTC
v_gene: TRBV27; j_gene: TRBJ2-1; abundance: .; d_gene: TRBD1; CDR3aa: CATSGQGVYNEQFF; CDR3nt: TGTGCCACCTCCGGACAGGGCGTTTACAATGAGCAGTTCTTC
v_gene: TRBV7-9; j_gene: TRBJ2-3; abundance: many; d_gene: .; CDR3aa: CASSRILARDSDTQYF; CDR3nt: TGTGCCAGCAGTCGCATACTAGCCCGGGATTCAGATACGCAGTATTTT
v_gene: TRBV6-5; j_gene: TRBJ2-1; abundance: many; d_gene: TRBD2; CDR3aa: CASRLGLAGNNEQFF; CDR3nt: TGTGCCAGCAGATTAGGACTAGCGGGGAACAATGAGCAGTTCTTC